Listed here are 11 T cell receptor beta chains from one sample, sequenced in a study of shared clonotypes between healthy human individuals. Sequencing used immunoSEQ multiplex PCR; TCRdb keeps in-frame clones, though not all of them. This sample has nearly 1,000,000 clones, with around 80% found just once. The sample was memory CD4+ T cells sorted from blood. Regarding subset: CD45RA-negative fraction. These receptors all come from a man aged 18 to 35 in good health.

This chain joins TRBV4-3 and TRBJ2-5; 8 bases are shared with TRBD2. There are 16 residues in the CDR3. The germline CDR1 and CDR2 sequences are LGHNA and YSLEER. The ends lost 4 bases at V and 4 bases at J; junction bases unmatched: 11. DNA of the CDR3: TGCGCCAGCAGCCTCGGAGTTTCGGGGGGGAGAGAGACCCAGTACTTC. Protein sequence: CASSLGVSGGRETQYF.

This clone was observed a few times. The chain is built from TRBV27 and TRBJ2-4, with 7 bases identical to TRBD1. Trimming took 4 bases from V and 4 from J; bases not matched to a gene: 7. CDR1 and CDR2 (germline): MNHEY, SMNVEV (reference sequence). The CDR3 is made up of 15 amino acids. This CDR3 reads CASSSYRGFKNIQYF. The CDR3 bases are TGTGCCAGCAGTTCCTACAGGGGATTTAAAAACATTCAGTACTTC.

This clone was detected once. The chain is built from TRBV2 and TRBJ2-3; 13 bases agree with TRBD2. CDR1 SNHLY and CDR2 FYNNEI come from the germline V gene. J was trimmed by 4 bases and V by 4 bases; bases with no gene match: 2. CDR3 length equals 15 residues. CDR3 nucleotide sequence: TGTGCCAGCAGTGGGACTAGCGGGGGATCAGATACGCAGTATTTT. Translating it yields CASSGTSGGSDTQYF.

J is TRBJ1-2 and V is TRBV6-5; D is undetermined. Germline V CDR1 and CDR2: MNHEY, SVGAGI. Between the trimmed V and J ends, which lost 6 bases and 1 base, there was a span of 9 bases. The CDR3 extends over 13 amino acids. The CDR3 sequence is CASRAPNNYGYTF. CDR3 nucleotide sequence: TGTGCCAGCAGGGCCCCAAATAACTATGGCTACACCTTC.

The V and J genes are TRBV28 and TRBJ1-5; no firm D call. The CDR3 spans 12 residues. The V and J ends lost 6 bases and 6 bases respectively, with 9 bases between them. Germline V CDR1 and CDR2: MDHEN, SYDVKM. CDR3 region: CASRQSAQPQHF. The CDR3 DNA follows: TGTGCCAGCAGGCAGTCGGCTCAGCCCCAGCATTTT. Full variable domain (missing parts from reference TRBV28 and TRBJ1-5): DVKVTQSSRYLVKRTGEKVFLECVQDMDHENMFWYRQDPGLGLRLIYFSYDVKMKEKGDIPEGYSVSREKKERFSLILESASTNQTSMYLCASRQSAQPQHFGDGTRLSIL.

This clone appeared a single time. The same CDR3 is also encoded by other DNA sequences in this sample. The gene calls are TRBV28 and TRBJ1-5; D not resolved. From germline, CDR1 is MDHEN and CDR2 SYDVKM. V lost 4 bases to trimming and J lost 5 bases, with 6 bases between them. This CDR3 has 12 amino acids. The CDR3 sequence is CASSSRDQPQHF. In nucleotides, the CDR3 is TGTGCCAGCAGTTCGAGGGATCAGCCCCAGCATTTT.

The V gene is TRBV5-4, the J gene TRBJ1-2, with D hard to call. This CDR3 is built from 14 residues. Deletions cut 0 bases from V and 8 bases from J, with 14 bases between. The germline CDR1 and CDR2 sequences are SGHNT and YYREEE (reference sequence). The CDR3 nucleotides read TGTGCCAGCAGCTTGGTCTCGGAAACGTCAGGCTACACCTTC. Its translation is CASSLVSETSGYTF.

This rearrangement joins TRBV5-4 to TRBJ2-5; 7 bases are a match to TRBD2. V lost 3 bases and J lost 4; bases outside the gene matches: 3. The CDR3 is 13 amino acids. Germline V gives CDR1 SGHNT, CDR2 YYREEE (reference sequence). The CDR3 protein is CASSSGEGETQYF. DNA of the CDR3: TGTGCCAGCAGCTCCGGGGAGGGAGAGACCCAGTACTTC. The full variable domain, completed using reference TRBV5-4 and TRBJ2-5, is ETGVTQSPTHLIKTRGQQVTLRCSSQSGHNTVSWYQQALGQGPQFIFQYYREEENGRGNFPPRFSGLQFPNYSSELNVNALELDDSALYLCASSSGEGETQYFGPGTRLLVL.

The chain recombines TRBV7-3 with TRBJ2-2; maybe TRBD1 (5 bases). Germline V gene data show CDR1 as SGHTA and CDR2 as FQGTGA. The CDR3 spans 16 residues. V shed 4 bases and J shed 1 base, with 13 bases lying between them. CDR3 nucleotide sequence: TGTGCCAGCAGCTCTACTCCGACAGAGAACACCGGGGAGCTGTTTTTT. Translated, it gives CASSSTPTENTGELFF.

This clone was counted a single time. The V and J genes are TRBV9 and TRBJ2-7; TRBD2 agrees at 11 bases. With V trimmed by 4 bases and J by 3 bases, 6 bases remained unmatched. The CDR3 extends over 15 amino acids. Germline values: CDR1 SGDLS, CDR2 YYNGEE. The chain's CDR3 is CASSPGTSGHYEQYF. The CDR3 DNA sequence: TGTGCCAGCAGCCCTGGGACTAGCGGACACTACGAGCAGTACTTC.

The count of this clone is one. The chain employs TRBV27 and TRBJ2-1; perhaps TRBD2 as D (6 bases). The CDR3 consists of 15 residues. V gave up 8 bases and J gave up 0 bases, with 14 bases separating them. Germline-derived CDR1 and CDR2 are MNHEY and SMNVEV (reference sequence). The DNA for the CDR3 is TGTGCCAGCCTAGACCAGGGACTCTCCTACAATGAGCAGTTCTTC. It yields the protein CASLDQGLSYNEQFF.